The 23 T cell receptor beta chains reported below all come from one sample, sequenced in a study of T cells in Graves' hyperthyroidism and ophthalmopathy. RNA transcripts were the template for amplifying TCR beta CDR3 regions. The HTBI primer set served for first-round RT-PCR of the TCR CDR3. Via MiXCR, TCRdb re-called the multiplex PCR reads, giving one row per CDR3 protein. The table lists 500,000 to 650,000 distinct CDR3 sequences, about 15% of them singletons. The specimen was blood. The receptors here all came from a woman aged 18 to 35 with Graves' ophthalmopathy.

V usage is TRBV6-1 and J usage is TRBJ2-7; 10 nucleotides line up with TRBD1. Trimming removed 8 bases from V and 7 bases from J; junction bases left unmatched: 8. Per germline, CDR1 MNHNS and CDR2 SASEGT. The CDR3 runs to 13 residues. The CDR3 spells CASRDRGLKEQYF. CDR3 coding DNA: TGTGCCAGCCGGGACAGGGGCCTAAAAGAGCAGTACTTC.

This clonotype was picked up many times. The chain joins TRBV27 to TRBJ1-5; possible D gene TRBD1, 6 bases. Looked up from germline, CDR1 is MNHEY and CDR2 is SMNVEV (reference sequence). This CDR3 is 15 amino acids long. Trimming took 5 bases from V and 7 from J, leaving 18 bases between them. CDR3 bases: TGTGCCAGCAGTCCCCTCTGGACAGACTCCCAGCCCCAGCATTTT. Translation: CASSPLWTDSQPQHF.

This clonotype was detected ten times or more. CDR3 DNA: TGCGCCAGCAGCCGAGCCCGGACAGGGGCGAACACTGAAGCTTTCTTT. The encoded protein is CASSRARTGANTEAFF. The rearrangement uses TRBV5-1 and TRBJ1-1; 9 bases agree with TRBD1. Germline values: CDR1 SGHRS, CDR2 YFSETQ. V gave up 4 bases and J gave up 1 base; unmatched junction bases: 8. The CDR3 spans 16 residues. The whole variable domain, filled in from reference TRBV5-1 and TRBJ1-1, reads KAGVTQTPRYLIKTRGQQVTLSCSPISGHRSVSWYQQTPGQGLQFLFEYFSETQRNKGNFPGRFSGRQFSNSRSEMNVSTLELGDSALYLCASSRARTGANTEAFFGQGTRLTVV.

The chain carries TRBV6-2 or TRBV6-3 and TRBJ2-2; the D is unclear. V lost 1 base and J lost 0, with 3 bases in between. Per germline, CDR1 MNHEY and CDR2 SVGEGT. The CDR3 covers 14 residues. The CDR3 loop reads CASSYYSNTGELFF. CDR3 coding DNA: TGTGCCAGCAGTTACTATTCGAACACCGGGGAGCTGTTTTTT.

The V call is TRBV3-1, the J call TRBJ1-2; D is unresolved. This CDR3 is 16 amino acids long. Trimming cost V 1 base and J 0 bases, with 12 bases left between them. Germline V gene data show CDR1 as LGHDT and CDR2 as YNNKEL (reference sequence). The CDR3 here is CASSQAKDLTNYGYTF. CDR3 nucleotides: TGTGCCAGCAGCCAAGCGAAAGATCTTACTAACTATGGCTACACCTTC.

This clonotype showed up just a few times. This rearrangement joins TRBV30 to TRBJ2-4, with D uncertain. With 0 bases removed from V and 0 bases from J, the gap between germline ends came to 12 bases. Germline assignment: CDR1 GTSNPN and CDR2 SVGIG (reference sequence). This CDR3 region has 16 residues. The CDR3 region has the DNA TGTGCCTGGAGTGTAAAGTCCTTCACAGCCAAAAACATTCAGTACTTC. It is translated as CAWSVKSFTAKNIQYF.

The table lists this clonotype with many counts. The chain is built from TRBV7-8 and TRBJ1-5; 8 bases match TRBD1. This CDR3 has 15 residues. The ends lost 4 bases at V and 4 bases at J; junction bases unmatched: 6. Germline V gene data show CDR1 as SGHVS and CDR2 as FQNEAQ. CDR3 nucleotide sequence: TGTGCCAGCAGCTCCGAGACAGGGGATAATCAGCCCCAGCATTTT. This translates into CASSSETGDNQPQHF.

This clonotype was observed a handful of times. The chain combines TRBV9 with TRBJ1-1; D unclear. Germline V gives CDR1 SGDLS, CDR2 YYNGEE. Trimming cost V 0 bases and J 1 base, with 10 bases left between them. The CDR3 is 15 residues long. The CDR3 is CASSVDPGPNTEAFF. The CDR3 DNA follows: TGTGCCAGCAGCGTAGATCCGGGCCCGAACACTGAAGCTTTCTTT.

The V gene is TRBV6-1, the J gene TRBJ2-4; a weak D match, TRBD1 (6 bases). The CDR3 sequence is 14 residues long. Germline values: CDR1 MNHNS, CDR2 SASEGT. The V and J ends lost 5 bases and 6 bases respectively, with 14 bases between them. CDR3 sequence (DNA): TGTGCCAGCAGTTCCACGGACAGACGAAACATTCAGTACTTC. Translation gives CASSSTDRRNIQYF.

There are a few counts of this clonotype. The CDR3 loop is CASSTGANEQFF. CDR3 coding DNA: TGTGCCAGCAGTACCGGGGCGAATGAGCAGTTCTTC. The chain recombines TRBV12-3 or TRBV12-4 with TRBJ2-1, with D perhaps being TRBD1 or TRBD2 (5 bases each). The ends were cut back, 5 bases at V and 7 bases at J, with 9 bases in the middle. CDR3 length: 12 residues.

This clonotype was seen at least ten times. V and J are TRBV30 and TRBJ2-1; 13 positions agree with TRBD2. Germline values: CDR1 GTSNPN, CDR2 SVGIG (reference sequence). V gave up 4 bases and J gave up 5 bases; unmatched junction bases: 2. The CDR3 runs to 14 residues. CDR3 DNA sequence: TGTGCCTGGACCGGGACTAGCGGGAACAATGAGCAGTTCTTC. Residues: CAWTGTSGNNEQFF.

The CDR3 DNA sequence: TGTGCCAGCAGTGAAGAGGGGCTAACCTACGAGCAGTACTTC. Translating it yields CASSEEGLTYEQYF. The V call is TRBV2, the J call TRBJ2-7, with D tentatively TRBD1 (5 bases). The ends were cut back, 1 base at V and 2 bases at J, with 9 bases in the middle. Germline CDR1 reads SNHLY; CDR2 reads FYNNEI. The CDR3 has 14 residues. Complete variable domain (other parts from reference TRBV2 and TRBJ2-7): EPEVTQTPSHQVTQMGQEVILRCVPISNHLYFYWYRQILGQKVEFLVSFYNNEISEKSEIFDDQFSVERPDGSNFTLKIRSTKLEDSAMYFCASSEEGLTYEQYFGPGTRLTVT.

This clonotype turned up a few times. The chain uses TRBV5-1 and TRBJ1-1; 8 bases agree with TRBD1. Looked up from germline, CDR1 is SGHRS and CDR2 is YFSETQ. The CDR3 loop spans 15 amino acids. V shed 4 bases, J shed 0 bases, and the junction held 5 bases outside the gene matches. As DNA, the CDR3 is TGCGCCAGCAGCCATGACAGGGGCCTGAACACTGAAGCTTTCTTT. Translation: CASSHDRGLNTEAFF.

The chain carries TRBV19 and TRBJ2-5; 9 nucleotides agree with TRBD1. The CDR3 sequence is 14 residues long. Germline lookup yields CDR1 LNHDA and CDR2 SQIVND (reference sequence). J lost 2 bases, V lost 9 bases, and 7 bases had no gene match. The CDR3 loop is CASSRDRVQETQYF. The CDR3 DNA sequence: TGTGCCAGCTCCCGGGACAGGGTACAAGAGACCCAGTACTTC.

This clonotype was counted at least ten times. The chain employs TRBV30 and TRBJ1-1; D unclear. CDR1 is GTSNPN, CDR2 SVGIG, per germline (reference sequence). The CDR3 extends over 13 amino acids. V lost 0 bases, J lost 5 bases, and 10 bases lay in between. The CDR3 DNA reads as TGTGCCTGGAGTGTACGTAAGGTAACTGAAGCTTTCTTT. As protein: CAWSVRKVTEAFF. The whole variable domain, remainder taken from reference TRBV30 and TRBJ1-1, is SQTIHQWPATLVQPVGSPLSLECTVEGTSNPNLYWYRQAAGRGLQLLFYSVGIGQISSEVPQNLSASRPQDRQFILSSKKLLLSDSGFYLCAWSVRKVTEAFFGQGTRLTVV.

This clonotype was recorded many times. This rearrangement joins TRBV7-9 to TRBJ2-1; D is unresolved. CDR1 is SEHNR, CDR2 FQNEAQ, per germline (reference sequence). V lost 2 bases to trimming and J lost 2 bases, with 13 bases between them. The CDR3 contains 16 residues. The CDR3 loop reads CASSLLTLMTYNEQFF. The CDR3 DNA follows: TGTGCCAGCAGCTTATTAACACTTATGACCTACAATGAGCAGTTCTTC.

This clonotype was detected many times. The chain employs TRBV7-2 and TRBJ2-7; TRBD2 might be the D (5 bases). The CDR3 sequence is 14 residues long. The V gene lost 6 bases and the J gene lost 0 bases, with 12 bases spanning the gap. Germline CDR1 SGHTA, CDR2 FQGNSA. CDR3 nucleotide sequence: TGTGCCAGCAGTTCGGACTTCAGCTCCTACGAGCAGTACTTC. Translation: CASSSDFSSYEQYF.

At least ten counts were recorded for this clonotype. CDR3 sequence reads: CASSPGTGVYPEKLFF. In nucleotides, the CDR3 is TGTGCCAGCTCACCAGGCACAGGGGTCTACCCTGAAAAACTGTTTTTT. The J gene is TRBJ1-4, the V gene TRBV18, with 7 bases matching TRBD1. Trimming at V came to 2 bases and at J to 7 bases, leaving 10 bases not matched to a gene. CDR1 is KGHSH and CDR2 is LQKENI in the germline V gene. The CDR3 consists of 16 residues.

This clonotype was counted a few times. This sequence joins TRBV7-9 and TRBJ2-6; D is unclear. The CDR3 is 16 amino acids. Germline-derived CDR1 and CDR2 are SEHNR and FQNEAQ (reference sequence). V was trimmed by 1 base and J by 1 base, leaving 8 bases between them. The CDR3 DNA follows: TGTGCCAGCAGCTTAGAACGACGATCTGGGGCCAACGTCCTGACTTTC. It yields the protein CASSLERRSGANVLTF. Full variable domain (rest looked up from reference TRBV7-9 and TRBJ2-6): DTGVSQNPRHKITKRGQNVTFRCDPISEHNRLYWYRQTLGQGPEFLTYFQNEAQLEKSRLLSDRFSAERPKGSFSTLEIQRTEQGDSAMYLCASSLERRSGANVLTFGAGSRLTVL.

About this clonotype itself: A junction end diverges from the germline sequence, so it may reflect a read error. The chain combines TRBV28 with TRBJ2-5; no firm D call. The CDR3 has 13 amino acids. In germline, CDR1 is MDHEN, CDR2 SYDVKM. The CDR3 loop reads CASSLGRQETRYF. In DNA, the CDR3 is TGTGCCAGCAGTTTAGGACGGCAAGAGACCCGGTACTTC.

This clonotype came up many times. This chain joins TRBV2 and TRBJ1-1; 8 nucleotides agree with TRBD1. Losses at the gene ends were 2 bases for V and 5 bases for J; bases not matched to a gene: 10. The CDR3 spans 16 residues. Germline V gene data show CDR1 as SNHLY and CDR2 as FYNNEI. This chain's CDR3 is CASSEWGTGSRTEAFF. Written as DNA, the CDR3 is TGTGCCAGCAGTGAATGGGGGACAGGCTCAAGGACTGAAGCTTTCTTT.

This clonotype was seen only a few times. The V and J genes are TRBV5-6 and TRBJ2-2, with D tentatively TRBD2 (5 bases). V shed 2 bases and J shed 5 bases, with 13 bases lying between them. The germline V gene has CDR1 SGHDT and CDR2 YYEEEE. The CDR3 extends over 15 amino acids. The CDR3 here is CASSFRGLRTGELFF. The CDR3 coding sequence is TGTGCCAGCAGCTTTCGGGGATTGAGAACCGGGGAGCTGTTTTTT. Full variable domain (rest looked up from reference TRBV5-6 and TRBJ2-2): DAGVTQSPTHLIKTRGQQVTLRCSPKSGHDTVSWYQQALGQGPQFIFQYYEEEERQRGNFPDRFSGHQFPNYSSELNVNALLLGDSALYLCASSFRGLRTGELFFGEGSRLTVL.

V and J are TRBV6-4 and TRBJ1-5; D may be TRBD1 (6 bases). V lost 3 bases, J lost 7 bases, and 19 bases lay in between. The CDR3 contains 16 residues. The germline CDR1 and CDR2 sequences are MRHNA and SNTAGT. CDR3 sequence reads: CASSEGGRVVGQPQHF. In DNA form, the CDR3 reads TGTGCCAGCAGTGAGGGGGGCAGGGTTGTTGGACAGCCCCAGCATTTT.